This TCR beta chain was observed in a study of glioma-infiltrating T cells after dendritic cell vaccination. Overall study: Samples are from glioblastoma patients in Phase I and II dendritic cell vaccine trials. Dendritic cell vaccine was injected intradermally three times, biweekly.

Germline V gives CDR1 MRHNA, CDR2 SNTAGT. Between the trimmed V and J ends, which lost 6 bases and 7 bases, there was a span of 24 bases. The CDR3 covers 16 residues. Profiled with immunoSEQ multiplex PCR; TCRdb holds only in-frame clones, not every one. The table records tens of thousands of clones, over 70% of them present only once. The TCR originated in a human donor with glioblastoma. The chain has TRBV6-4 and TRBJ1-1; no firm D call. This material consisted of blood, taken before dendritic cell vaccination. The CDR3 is CASSPRGAVREGEAFF. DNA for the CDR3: TGTGCCAGCAGCCCACGGGGAGCCGTCCGAGAAGGTGAAGCTTTCTTT.